This T cell receptor (beta chain) appears in the sequencing data of a study of blood T cell repertoires in COVID-19. Turning to the study itself: There were acute and convalescent COVID-19 samples, and they came from the United States, Italy and Spain. Sample material is recorded as cDNA or gDNA derived from T cells, B-cell-depleted T cells, or PBMCs.

The germline V gene has CDR1 SEHNR and CDR2 FQNEAQ (reference sequence). Between the trimmed V and J ends, which lost 1 base and 6 bases, there was a span of 21 bases. This CDR3 is 17 amino acids long. As handled by the study authors: Nucleated cell number was recorded as an estimate derived from reference gene primer amplification. TCRdb's copy holds only in-frame clones and misses some; the assay was immunoSEQ multiplex PCR. V, J and clone size are taken as reported in that table, and D and trimming were inferred from the DNA itself. This sample has around 70,000 clones, with about 80% found just once.

The chain carries TRBV7-9 and TRBJ2-5; possible D gene TRBD2, 6 bases. The sequencing input was peripheral blood. The source of this sequence is a man aged 55 to 69 with acute or convalescent COVID-19. This CDR3 reads CASSLGGGGDPRQTQYF. The CDR3 DNA reads TGTGCCAGCAGCTTAGGGGGAGGCGGGGACCCCAGACAGACCCAGTACTTC.